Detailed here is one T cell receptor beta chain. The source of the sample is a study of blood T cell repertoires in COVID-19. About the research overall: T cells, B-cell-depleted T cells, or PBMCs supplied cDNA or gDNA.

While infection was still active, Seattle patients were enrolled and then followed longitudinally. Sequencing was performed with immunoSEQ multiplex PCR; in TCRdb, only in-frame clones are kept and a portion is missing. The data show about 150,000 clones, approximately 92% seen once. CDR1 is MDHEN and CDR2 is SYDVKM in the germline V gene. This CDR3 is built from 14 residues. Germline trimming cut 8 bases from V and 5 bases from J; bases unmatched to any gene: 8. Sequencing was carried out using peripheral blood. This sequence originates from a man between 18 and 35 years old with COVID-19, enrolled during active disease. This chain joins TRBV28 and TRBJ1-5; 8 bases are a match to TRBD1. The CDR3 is CASSPAGGDQPQHF. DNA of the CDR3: TGTGCCAGCTCCCCTGCAGGGGGCGATCAGCCCCAGCATTTT.